This T cell receptor beta chain was observed in a study of identical twins (dated by TCRdb to between 2015 and 2016). For the study in its entirety: To test whether fetal clonotypes persist, the study used deep sequencing on TCR alpha and beta repertoires from monozygotic twins, unrelated adults of various ages, and cord blood. To rule out contamination, replicate twin experiments were performed at different times with different library preparation protocols.

Every donor in the study was a healthy Caucasian. The twin cohort consisted of three pairs of female monozygotic twins, all aged about 18 to 29 years. The RNA used for TCR libraries was isolated from peripheral blood mononuclear cells. This clonotype was recorded a few times. Its antigen is still unknown. Base qualities were left out, and no much larger clone turns up one base away. Spanning cysteine to phenylalanine, the CDR3 consists of 15 amino acids. Here the CDR3 DNA is all that survives: 45 bases in frame from base 1. V sheds 1 base and J sheds 4 bases, leaving 12 bases between their ends. CDR1 and CDR2, looked up from the germline V gene, are SGHDN and FVKESK. Libraries were prepared through 5' RACE. TCRdb shows the sequencer as Illumina HiSeq 2000. Template switching added a universal primer binding site, and the final cDNA carried a unique molecular identifier that allowed TCR cDNA molecules to be counted accurately. First-strand cDNA for TCR alpha and beta chains was synthesized from specific primers in the conserved constant-segment region. To control for contamination, every cDNA library carried two barcodes: a SMART-Mk sample barcode plus Illumina barcodes. TruSeq adapter sequences, together with Illumina sample barcodes, were added in two successive PCR steps. Sequencing of the TCR alpha and beta cDNA libraries was done on the Illumina HiSeq platform using custom primers. From the authors' description of their analysis: MiGEC was used to process raw reads and extract unique molecular identifiers, and MiXCR was used to find CDR3 positions. Recombination models were inferred per individual with the repgenHMM and IGoR tools using an EM algorithm. Shared clonotype analysis was performed with the tcR package in R, normalizing sharing by the product of cloneset sizes. To study raw recombination without the effects of thymic and clonal selection, out-of-frame nonproductive sequences were analyzed. TCRdb reanalyzed the raw reads on its own, using fastp at Q25 for trimming and MiXCR for clone calling, and kept in-frame beta chains. Every CDR3 protein is listed once, alongside the most common genes and DNA of its rows. TCRdb, rather than the study authors, made the V and J calls. The sample includes 600,000 to 850,000 distinct CDR3 sequences, with about 20% observed a single time. Jointly, the top ten make up around 14% of the sample.

General study outcomes and caveats: The excess sharing between twins in beta out-of-frame sequences was weaker because fewer shared sequences reduced the signal-to-noise ratio. Because the same donors could not be followed over many years, the conclusions relied on cross-sectional statistical analysis. Out-of-frame TCR alpha sharing in monozygotic twins was systematically underestimated by recombination models, whereas sharing between unrelated individuals was in agreement with the recombination models. Invariant T cells such as MAIT and iNKT could partly confound zero-insertion analyses, though diverse VJ usage argued against this for most clonotypes. Abundant cord blood beta clonotypes had fewer insertions, young adult naive repertoires showed a similar but weaker trend, and memory repertoires showed no such trend. Compared with coincidental sharing between unrelated individuals, an excess of low generation-probability sequences was observed among out-of-frame TCR alpha sequences shared between twins.

Another study also made use of these data, one on T cells expressing NK-cell markers. According to the second study: In sorted CD3+CD56+NKG2C+, CD3+CD56+NKG2C- and CD3+CD56-NKG2C+ T-cell subsets from several donors, TCR beta-chain repertoires were profiled. Seven of the eight sequenced donors were HCMV-seropositive and one was HCMV-seronegative. In several experiments an anti-gammadeltaTCR antibody was added to restrict sorting to alphabetaTCR-expressing T cells. In roughly six donors, the dominant CD3+CD56+NKG2C+ clonotypes ranked among the top 10 CD8+ clonotypes, making up about 1.0-8% of CD8+ T cells. Those dominant clonotypes were again the most abundant among CD3+CD56-NKG2C+ cells in a few donors, at about 25-60.1%. Whether the expanded NKG2C-expressing T cell clones were specific for HCMV antigens was left unclear. The study sequenced eight donors, all healthy volunteers chosen at random: three men and five women. HCMV-specific IgG was detected in serum with a commercial ELISA kit to determine HCMV serostatus. For a handful of donors, unsorted PBMC were also used to sequence bulk peripheral blood T-cell repertoires. MIGEC handled demultiplexing of the reads and grouping by UMI, while MiTCR was used to assemble and quantify clonotypes. Only TCR cDNA sequences supported by at least two reads were kept to exclude erroneous sequences. The tcR package was used for downstream repertoire analysis, and clonotypes were matched between fractions using CDR3 nucleotide sequence together with V segment. Antigen specificity was annotated against VDJdb with VDJmatch, allowing one amino acid substitution in CDR3.

The chain is encoded by TRBV14 joined to TRBJ2-3; TRBD1 is a weak D gene call, 5 bases matching. The material sequenced was PBMCs. The clonotype was recovered from a woman aged 18-29 years in good health. The CDR3 region: CASSQGLGRADTQYF. Read as DNA, the sequence is TGTGCCAGCAGCCAAGGTCTGGGGCGCGCAGATACGCAGTATTTT.